The next 2 T cell receptor beta chains were all read from a single sample in a study of cytomegalovirus exposure and HLA in healthy donors. The PCR employed 60 Vbeta primers together with 13 Jbeta primers. TCRdb's copy holds only in-frame clones and misses some; the assay was immunoSEQ multiplex PCR. The top ten hold roughly 4.2% of the sample, which has over 150,000 clones, over 65% seen once. The sample taken for sequencing was PBMCs. These receptors originate from a woman aged 35 to 49 in good health and CMV-seronegative.

This chain joins TRBV5-6 and TRBJ1-2; 9 bases are shared with TRBD1. The J segment lost 8 bases and the V segment lost 3 bases, leaving 5 bases of the junction unmatched. Germline CDR1 is SGHDT and CDR2 is YYEEEE. This CDR3 comprises 13 residues. The CDR3 region has the DNA TGTGCCAGCAGCTGGACAGGGGTGGCCGGCTACACCTTC. It encodes CASSWTGVAGYTF.

CDR3 bases: TGCGCCAGCAGCCAACCTGGGACAGGGAGTGGACAGCCCCAGCATTTT. Translated: CASSQPGTGSGQPQHF. The chain combines TRBV4-1 with TRBJ1-5; TRBD1 matches at 9 bases. This CDR3 comprises 16 residues. Germline V lookup: CDR1 MGHRA, CDR2 YSYEKL. The V and J ends lost 2 bases and 7 bases, in that order; junction bases with no gene match: 9.